This T cell receptor beta chain came from a study of CD8+ T cells in alopecia areata. Worth noting for this clone: Its specificity is not known.

The authors extracted RNA and reverse transcribed it into cDNA as the sequencing template. Some clones are missing from TCRdb's copy, which holds only in-frame ones; the method was immunoSEQ multiplex PCR. The data hold under 300,000 clones, with around two thirds observed a single time. Study-level points and caveats: Among patients, TCR sharing was less clear than in mice, a difference possibly due in part to HLA diversity in the patient population.

The receptor comes from a human donor with alopecia areata. Sequencing was performed on CD4+ T cells sorted from blood, taken at week 0.

The CDR3 DNA reads as TGCGCCAGCAGCCAATTCCAGGGATGGACCTACGAGCAGTACTTC. Translating it yields CASSQFQGWTYEQYF. The chain joins TRBV4-1 to TRBJ2-7; tentatively, D is TRBD1 (5 bases). Per the germline V gene, CDR1 is MGHRA and CDR2 is YSYEKL. This CDR3 contains 15 residues. V was clipped by 2 bases and J by 2 bases, with 13 bases between them.